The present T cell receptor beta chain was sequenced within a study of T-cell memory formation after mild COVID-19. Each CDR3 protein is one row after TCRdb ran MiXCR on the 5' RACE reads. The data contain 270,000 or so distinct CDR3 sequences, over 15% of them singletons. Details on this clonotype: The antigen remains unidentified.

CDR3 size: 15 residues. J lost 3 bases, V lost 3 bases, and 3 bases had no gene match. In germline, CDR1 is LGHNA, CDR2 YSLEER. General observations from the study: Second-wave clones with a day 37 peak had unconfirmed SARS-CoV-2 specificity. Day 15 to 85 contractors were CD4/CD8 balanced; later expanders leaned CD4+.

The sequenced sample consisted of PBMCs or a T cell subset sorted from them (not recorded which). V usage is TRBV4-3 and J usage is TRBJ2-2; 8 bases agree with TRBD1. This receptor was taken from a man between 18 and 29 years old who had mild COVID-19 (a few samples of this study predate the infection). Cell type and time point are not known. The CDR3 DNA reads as TGCGCCAGCAGCCAGACAGGGGTCCACACCGGGGAGCTGTTTTTT. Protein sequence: CASSQTGVHTGELFF.